This TCR beta chain is from a study of CD8 T cells in Susac syndrome. The V end lost 0 bases, the J end lost 13 bases, and 24 bases lay between the germline ends. Per the germline V gene, CDR1 is DFQATT and CDR2 is SNEGSKA (reference sequence). The CDR3 is 15 residues long. TEMRA cells underwent FACS enrichment and CD8+ and CD4+ T cells underwent negative isolation. Random hexamers were used to reverse transcribe roughly 0.45 to 1 ug of RNA. Across 54 Vbeta and 13 Jbeta, TCR beta CDR3 was amplified with immunoSEQ multiplex PCR. MiXCR, run by TCRdb on the immunoSEQ multiplex PCR reads, gives a single entry per CDR3 protein. The profile shows around 200,000 distinct CDR3 sequences, over 85% of them singletons.

The TCR sequence derives from a human donor in good health. The sequencing input was CD4+ T cells from PBMCs. The chain combines TRBV20-1 with TRBJ1-2; D unresolved. CDR3 nucleotides: TGCAGTGCTAGAGACGGGCGCCCACAGAGTCGAGGTCTCACCTTC. Residues: CSARDGRPQSRGLTF.